The present TCR beta chain was sequenced within a study of blood T cells in healthy people across ages. Total RNA amounts of at least 6 micrograms were extracted per sample. From germline, CDR1 is GTSNPN and CDR2 SVGIG (reference sequence). CDR3 length: 14 residues. Trimming cost V 0 bases and J 3 bases, with 12 bases left between them. There are a few counts of this clonotype. The authors ran a second PCR of roughly 7 to 11 cycles using a sample-barcoded 5' primer and a J-beta primer mix. All cDNA molecules were each tagged by a template-switch adaptor with 12 random nucleotides. TCRdb called the 5' RACE reads again in MiXCR, with one record for every CDR3 protein. The sample has fewer than 1.5 million distinct CDR3 sequences, 42% seen once.

The receptor was isolated from a woman aged 18-29 years in good health. The V call is TRBV30, the J call TRBJ2-7; D is undetermined. Input material: blood. Here the CDR3 reads CAWSVTPGVYEQYF. The CDR3 region has the DNA TGTGCCTGGAGTGTAACACCTGGGGTCTACGAGCAGTACTTC.